This TCR beta chain was recovered during a study of T cell repertoires in cytomegalovirus infection. Whole-study context: The authors used CMV epitopes that were HLA-C-restricted (recently identified) and HLA-B-restricted (well studied). In public TCR beta signatures, there were indications of both CMV infection and matching HLA type. Overall study findings and caveats: Cumulative public TCR beta family frequency identified CMV carriers with the relevant HLA. Predominance within the ex vivo response was attributable to HLA-C-restricted CMV-specific TCR beta clonotypes.

TCRdb fed the reads into MiXCR, producing one record per CDR3 protein. The table has 570,000 or so distinct CDR3 sequences, just under 40% seen once. In the case of this clonotype: Its specificity is unknown.

The sample was cultured PBMCs, taken from culture after CMV antigen stimulation. This receptor was taken from a human donor in good health (CMV status not recorded). Some clones in this sample may be carry-over from other donors' samples.

The CDR3 region is CASRAGYEQYF. The CDR3 DNA reads TGTGCCAGCAGGGCTGGATACGAGCAGTACTTC. The chain combines TRBV9 with TRBJ2-7, with unresolved D. From germline, CDR1 is SGDLS and CDR2 YYNGEE. Trimming took 5 bases from V and 4 from J, leaving 7 bases between them. The length of the CDR3 is 11 residues.